Listed here are 32 T cell receptor beta chains from one sample, sequenced in a study of blood T cell repertoires in COVID-19. Clones were read by immunoSEQ multiplex PCR, and TCRdb kept only the in-frame ones, dropping some. The data contain about 140,000 clones, roughly 76% of them seen just once; the ten biggest clones take up approximately 14%. The material sequenced was peripheral blood. The receptors shown here come from a man aged 80 or over with acute or convalescent COVID-19.

In this sample, this clone turned up a few times. The sample contains more than one DNA sequence encoding this CDR3. The chain is built from TRBV7-2 and TRBJ1-1; the match to TRBD1 covers 8 bases. V shed 2 bases, J shed 2 bases, and the junction held 4 bases outside the gene matches. Germline CDR1 and CDR2: SGHTA and FQGNSA. This CDR3 has 15 amino acids. The CDR3 spells CASSLWGQANTEAFF. The CDR3 nucleotides read TGTGCCAGCAGCTTATGGGGACAGGCTAACACTGAAGCTTTCTTT.

The gene calls are TRBV11-2 and TRBJ1-1; tentative D call: TRBD1 (6 bases). CDR3 size: 13 residues. V was cut by 4 bases and J by 4 bases, with 10 bases left in between. CDR1 and CDR2 from the germline V gene are SGHAT and FQNNGV. CDR3 nucleotides: TGTGCCAGCAGCTCACAGGGCCGCACTGAAGCTTTCTTT. Protein: CASSSQGRTEAFF.

The genes are TRBV5-5 and TRBJ1-2, with D possibly being TRBD1 (6 bases). The ends were cut back, 0 bases at V and 0 bases at J, with 12 bases in the middle. The CDR3 covers 16 residues. Germline V gene data show CDR1 as SGHKS and CDR2 as YYEKEE (reference sequence). CDR3 loop: CASSLAGTKTNYGYTF. The CDR3 DNA reads TGTGCCAGCAGCTTGGCGGGGACAAAAACTAACTATGGCTACACCTTC. Combining the CDR3 with reference TRBV5-5 and TRBJ1-2 gives the whole variable domain DAGVTQSPTHLIKTRGQQVTLRCSPISGHKSVSWYQQVLGQGPQFIFQYYEKEERGRGNFPDRFSARQFPNYSSELNVNALLLGDSALYLCASSLAGTKTNYGYTFGSGTRLTVV.

This chain links TRBV10-3 with TRBJ2-2; 11 bases fit TRBD1. J was trimmed by 4 bases and V by 6 bases; bases with no gene match: 7. This CDR3 has 16 residues. CDR1 ENHRY and CDR2 SYGVKD come from the germline V gene. The CDR3: CAIRTGQGALTGELFF. Written as DNA, the CDR3 is TGTGCCATCAGGACCGGACAGGGGGCGCTCACCGGGGAGCTGTTTTTT.

The chain uses TRBV6-2 or TRBV6-3 and TRBJ2-1, with D perhaps TRBD2 (6 bases). The V end was cut by 5 bases, the J end by 2 bases, with 22 bases between. Germline CDR1 is MNHEY and CDR2 is SVGEGT. The CDR3 spans 18 residues. DNA for the CDR3: TGTGCCAGCAGTACTACGAGCCGGGACTCTACTACCTACAATGAGCAGTTCTTC. The encoded protein is CASSTTSRDSTTYNEQFF.

This clone came up a few times. V is TRBV6-5 and J is TRBJ1-1; 8 bases agree with TRBD1. There are 16 residues in the CDR3. V shed 0 bases, J shed 5 bases, and the junction held 8 bases outside the gene matches. Germline V gene sequence: CDR1 MNHEY, CDR2 SVGAGI. In nucleotides, the CDR3 is TGTGCCAGCAGTTACTCGATGGCAGGGGGCATAACTGAAGCTTTCTTT. This translates into CASSYSMAGGITEAFF.

The rearrangement uses TRBV19 and TRBJ1-4, with 11 bases that match TRBD1. V lost 5 bases and J lost 10; bases outside the gene matches: 9. From germline, CDR1 is LNHDA and CDR2 SQIVND (reference sequence). This CDR3 is 15 amino acids long. Here the CDR3 DNA reads TGTGCCAGTAGTCCGGGACAGGGGGATCTTGTAAAACTGTTTTTT. It specifies CASSPGQGDLVKLFF.

This sequence joins TRBV4-3 and TRBJ1-2, with D uncertain. The CDR3 totals 13 residues. Germline CDR1 LGHNA, CDR2 YSLEER. With 0 bases removed from V and 4 bases from J, the gap between germline ends came to 6 bases. CDR3 in DNA: TGCGCCAGCAGCCAAGATAGTAGCTATGGCTACACCTTC. Its translation: CASSQDSSYGYTF.

The V call is TRBV5-6, the J call TRBJ1-4; D might be TRBD1 (6 bases). The germline V and J ends were trimmed by 5 bases and 8 bases, with 13 bases remaining between them. Germline CDR1 and CDR2: SGHDT and YYEEEE. CDR3 length: 13 residues. In DNA form, the CDR3 reads TGTGCCAGCAGTTTGCGGGACATCGAAAAACTGTTTTTT. Protein product: CASSLRDIEKLFF.

This chain uses TRBV6-2 or TRBV6-3 with TRBJ1-5; D not resolved. Trimming stripped 4 bases from V and 1 base from J, with 14 bases between. This CDR3 contains 16 residues. CDR1 MNHEY and CDR2 SVGEGT come from the germline V gene. This CDR3 reads CASSSLNGRSNQPQHF. The CDR3 DNA follows: TGTGCCAGCAGTTCCCTTAACGGCAGGAGCAATCAGCCCCAGCATTTT.

The sample holds a few counts of this clone. The rearrangement links TRBV29-1 to TRBJ2-4, with D possibly TRBD1 on 6 matching bases. The CDR3 sequence is 14 residues long. Trimming removed 3 bases from V and 9 bases from J, with 18 bases in between. Germline V CDR1 and CDR2: SQVTM, ANQGSEA. The CDR3, as DNA: TGCAGCGTTGAGGCTAATCGCCGAGGGGGCATTCAGTACTTC. Its translation: CSVEANRRGGIQYF.

The J gene is TRBJ2-3, the V gene TRBV7-3, with a weak D call TRBD2 (6 bases). The CDR3 length is 14 residues. With 3 bases removed from V and 3 bases from J, the gap between germline ends came to 10 bases. Germline V gene lookup returns CDR1 SGHTA and CDR2 FQGTGA. CDR3 protein: CASSFWGGTDTQYF. CDR3 DNA sequence: TGTGCCAGCAGCTTTTGGGGAGGTACAGATACGCAGTATTTT.

The chain recombines TRBV3-1 (or the pseudogene TRBV3-2) with TRBJ1-1; 8 nucleotides agree with TRBD1. The trim removed 1 base at V and 4 bases at J, leaving 2 bases unmatched. The CDR3 is 14 amino acids. Germline CDR1 is LGHDT and CDR2 is YNNKEL (reference sequence). Here the CDR3 reads CASSQGTGSTEAFF. In DNA, the CDR3 is TGTGCCAGCAGCCAAGGGACAGGGAGCACTGAAGCTTTCTTT.

The V and J genes are TRBV7-2 and TRBJ2-3; D may be TRBD2 (5 bases). The CDR3 loop spans 15 amino acids. Per germline, CDR1 SGHTA and CDR2 FQGNSA. V lost 4 bases to trimming and J lost 3 bases, with 14 bases between them. The CDR3 region has the DNA TGTGCCAGCAGCTCGAGGGTAGCCGTGACAGATACGCAGTATTTT. It specifies CASSSRVAVTDTQYF.

This clone was counted a few times. Distinct nucleotide sequences in the sample also encode this CDR3. The chain combines TRBV3-1 (or the pseudogene TRBV3-2) with TRBJ2-7; no reliable D call. CDR1 and CDR2 from the germline V gene are LGHDT and YNNKEL (reference sequence). CDR3 size: 12 residues. V lost 1 base and J 3 bases, leaving 4 bases between the germline ends. CDR3: CASSQAGYEQYF. The CDR3 DNA follows: TGTGCCAGCAGCCAAGCGGGCTACGAGCAGTACTTC.

The J gene is TRBJ2-7, the V gene TRBV27; 11 nucleotides line up with TRBD1. This CDR3 contains 18 residues. Trimming at V came to 0 bases and at J to 1 base, leaving 8 bases not matched to a gene. The germline V gene has CDR1 MNHEY and CDR2 SMNVEV (reference sequence). For the CDR3, the DNA is TGTGCCAGCAGTTTATCCCACCCGGGACAGGGGGATTCCTACGAGCAGTACTTC. Protein product: CASSLSHPGQGDSYEQYF.

The chain employs TRBV9 and TRBJ1-1; D is unclear. The germline V gene has CDR1 SGDLS and CDR2 YYNGEE. The CDR3 has 13 amino acids. Trimming removed 0 bases from V and 0 bases from J, with 3 bases in between. The CDR3 DNA follows: TGTGCCAGCAGCGTAGCAATGAACACTGAAGCTTTCTTT. Translated: CASSVAMNTEAFF.

This clone has a count of ten or more. The chain employs TRBV11-1 and TRBJ1-4; unclear D gene. CDR1 is SGHAT and CDR2 is FQDESV in the germline V gene (reference sequence). Trimming took 3 bases from V and 2 from J, leaving 7 bases between them. There are 14 residues in the CDR3. CDR3 nucleotide sequence: TGTGCCAGCAGCTTCGGCGGGACTAATGAAAAACTGTTTTTT. It translates to CASSFGGTNEKLFF.

V is TRBV5-4 and J is TRBJ1-1; the D is unclear. Between the trimmed V and J ends, which lost 4 bases and 5 bases, there was a span of 18 bases. Germline CDR1 SGHNT, CDR2 YYREEE (reference sequence). The CDR3 is 15 residues long. The CDR3 sequence: CASSPRGGRRTEAFF. DNA for the CDR3: TGTGCCAGCAGCCCCCGGGGAGGAAGGAGGACTGAAGCTTTCTTT.

The gene calls are TRBV10-3 and TRBJ1-2; a weak D match, TRBD1 (5 bases). This CDR3 comprises 15 residues. Looked up from germline, CDR1 is ENHRY and CDR2 is SYGVKD. V lost 5 bases to trimming and J lost 2 bases, with 15 bases between them. CDR3 DNA: TGTGCCATCAGTTATGGAGGGGAAGGGAACTATGGCTACACCTTC. This sequence encodes CAISYGGEGNYGYTF.

The chain uses TRBV9 and TRBJ1-6; TRBD1 is a possible D gene (6 bases). The CDR3 sequence is 16 residues long. Germline V CDR1 and CDR2: SGDLS, YYNGEE. With 0 bases removed from V and 9 bases from J, the gap between germline ends came to 16 bases. The CDR3 coding sequence is TGTGCCAGCAGCGTAGAGAAAGGGGGTGCCAGTTCACCCCTCCACTTT. Encoded protein: CASSVEKGGASSPLHF.

This sequence joins TRBV9 and TRBJ2-7, with 11 bases identical to TRBD1. The V gene's germline CDR1 is SGDLS and CDR2 YYNGEE. J lost 6 bases, V lost 0 bases, and 5 bases had no gene match. The CDR3 totals 15 residues. CDR3 coding DNA: TGTGCCAGCAGCGTAGCTGGAGGGACAGGGGGCGAGCAGTACTTC. Translating it yields CASSVAGGTGGEQYF. The full variable domain, in which reference TRBV9 and TRBJ2-7 provide the parts outside the CDR3, is DSGVTQTPKHLITATGQRVTLRCSPRSGDLSVYWYQQSLDQGLQFLIQYYNGEERAKGNILERFSAQQFPDLHSELNLSSLELGDSALYFCASSVAGGTGGEQYFGPGTRLTVT.

This clone has a handful of counts. The V and J genes are TRBV24-1 and TRBJ2-2; D may be TRBD2 (6 bases). Germline values: CDR1 KGHDR, CDR2 SFDVKD. With 7 bases removed from V and 6 bases from J, the gap between germline ends came to 17 bases. The CDR3 spans 15 residues. DNA of the CDR3: TGTGCCACCAGGTCCCGGGAGTCGGGGGCCGGGGAGCTGTTTTTT. Amino acid sequence: CATRSRESGAGELFF.

This clone came up a few times. The chain is built from TRBV12-3 or TRBV12-4 and TRBJ1-1, with 8 bases identical to TRBD1. CDR3 size: 13 residues. V dropped 6 bases and J dropped 6; count of bases not matched to a gene: 6. The CDR3 loop is CASSVTGASEAFF. The CDR3 region has the DNA TGTGCCAGCAGCGTGACAGGGGCGTCTGAAGCTTTCTTT.

This clone came up a few times. The chain couples TRBV28 to TRBJ1-5, with D perhaps matching TRBD1 (6 bases). The germline CDR1 and CDR2 sequences are MDHEN and SYDVKM. The V and J ends lost 5 bases and 6 bases respectively, with 11 bases between them. There are 13 residues in the CDR3. The CDR3 DNA follows: TGTGCCAGCAGTCGGGGGGCCGGTCAGCCCCAGCATTTT. It translates to CASSRGAGQPQHF.

This rearrangement joins TRBV7-9 to TRBJ2-7, with 7 bases that match TRBD1. The junction had 5 bases not matched to a gene; V was cut back by 2 bases and J by 4 bases. CDR1 and CDR2 (germline): SEHNR, FQNEAQ (reference sequence). The CDR3 sequence is 14 residues long. CDR3 DNA: TGTGCCAGCAGCTTACGACAGGGCCCATACGAGCAGTACTTC. Translated, it gives CASSLRQGPYEQYF.

The chain has TRBV7-2 and TRBJ1-6; D perhaps matches TRBD1 (5 bases). Germline assignment: CDR1 SGHTA and CDR2 FQGNSA. Trimming took off 5 bases at V and 1 base at J, with 15 bases between the two ends. This CDR3 is built from 17 residues. CDR3 nucleotides: TGTGCCAGCAGCCCCCATCGGGGGAGGTCCTATAATTCACCCCTCCACTTT. It specifies CASSPHRGRSYNSPLHF.

V gene TRBV9 combines with J gene TRBJ1-1; D gene unclear. Per the germline V gene, CDR1 is SGDLS and CDR2 is YYNGEE. The CDR3 loop spans 13 amino acids. With 5 bases removed from V and 1 base from J, the gap between germline ends came to 9 bases. The CDR3 here is CASSFVPNTEAFF. The CDR3 coding sequence is TGTGCCAGCAGTTTCGTTCCGAACACTGAAGCTTTCTTT.

This chain links TRBV7-3 with TRBJ2-2; D is possibly TRBD2 (6 bases). V dropped 5 bases and J dropped 7 bases, with 20 bases sitting between them. The CDR3 has 16 residues. The V gene's germline CDR1 is SGHTA and CDR2 FQGTGA. The CDR3 reads CASSPRHVLGSGELFF. In DNA, the CDR3 is TGTGCCAGCAGCCCACGACATGTGCTCGGGAGCGGGGAGCTGTTTTTT. The full variable domain, completed using reference TRBV7-3 and TRBJ2-2, is GAGVSQTPSNKVTEKGKYVELRCDPISGHTALYWYRQSLGQGPEFLIYFQGTGAADDSGLPNDRFFAVRPEGSVSTLKIQRTERGDSAVYLCASSPRHVLGSGELFFGEGSRLTVL.

With regard to this clone: Within the sample, other DNA sequences also encode this same CDR3. This sequence joins TRBV2 and TRBJ2-5; possibly TRBD2 for D (5 bases). Per the germline V gene, CDR1 is SNHLY and CDR2 is FYNNEI. V was trimmed by 11 bases and J by 5 bases, leaving 12 bases between them. This CDR3 is 11 amino acids long. The CDR3 loop reads CASRAGETQYF. CDR3 in DNA: TGTGCCTCTCGGGCGGGTGAGACCCAGTACTTC.

The chain carries TRBV5-6 and TRBJ2-1; 8 positions match TRBD1. Germline CDR1 is SGHDT and CDR2 is YYEEEE. The J segment lost 5 bases and the V segment lost 4 bases, leaving 11 bases of the junction unmatched. The CDR3 has 16 residues. The CDR3 DNA sequence: TGTGCCAGCAGCCAGGTCGGGACAGGAATTAACAATGAGCAGTTCTTC. It encodes CASSQVGTGINNEQFF.

The chain is built from TRBV7-9 and TRBJ2-3; D might be TRBD1 (6 bases). CDR1 SEHNR and CDR2 FQNEAQ come from the germline V gene (reference sequence). Trimming removed 7 bases from V and 1 base from J, with 12 bases in between. This CDR3 has 14 amino acids. The CDR3 DNA reads as TGTGCCAGCATAAAGGACAGTGGCACAGATACGCAGTATTTT. It yields the protein CASIKDSGTDTQYF.